The T cell receptor beta chain under discussion was sequenced for a study of control samples from healthy donors and cancer patients. Produced via immunoSEQ multiplex PCR; TCRdb's table is partial and in-frame only. Of 130,000 or so clones listed, roughly 90% are singletons. Per germline, CDR1 MNHEY and CDR2 SVGAGI. The CDR3 totals 15 residues. Trimming stripped 5 bases from V and 4 bases from J, with 17 bases between. Sequencing was done on a sample of blood. This TCR derives from a man aged 45-65 years in good health. The V and J genes are TRBV6-5 and TRBJ1-2; D gene ambiguous. The CDR3 DNA reads as TGTGCCAGCAGTCCCCTCGGAAGGGATGGCTATGGCTACACCTTC. It is translated as CASSPLGRDGYGYTF.